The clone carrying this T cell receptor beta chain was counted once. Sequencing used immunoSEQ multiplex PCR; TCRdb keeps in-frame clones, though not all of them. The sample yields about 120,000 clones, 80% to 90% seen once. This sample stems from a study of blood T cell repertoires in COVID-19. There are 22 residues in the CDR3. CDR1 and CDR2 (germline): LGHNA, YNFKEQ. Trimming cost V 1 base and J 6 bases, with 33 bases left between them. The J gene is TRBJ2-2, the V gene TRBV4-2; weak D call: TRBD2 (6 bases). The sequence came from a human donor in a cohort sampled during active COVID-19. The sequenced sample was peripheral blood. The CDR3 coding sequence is TGTGCCAGCAGCCAAGTCGGAACGGACCCGGGTGGGAGCCCGGGAGCGGCCGGGGAGCTGTTTTTT. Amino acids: CASSQVGTDPGGSPGAAGELFF.